In its sample, the clone carrying this T cell receptor beta chain was seen many times. These data are taken from a study of T cells in Graves' hyperthyroidism and ophthalmopathy. Amplification yielded TCR beta CDR3 regions, with RNA transcripts as the source. The primer set for the first-round RT-PCR of the TCR CDR3 was HTBI. TCRdb ran MiXCR on the multiplex PCR reads and lists one entry per CDR3 protein. The sample includes about half a million distinct CDR3 sequences, around 20% of them seen just once. The V gene end was trimmed by 0 bases and the J gene end by 4 bases; junction bases not matched to a gene: 12. The CDR3 length is 18 residues. The germline gives CDR1 DFQATT, CDR2 SNEGSKA (reference sequence).

The chain has TRBV20-1 and TRBJ2-7; 13 bases align to TRBD2. Sequencing input: blood. This receptor was identified in a man between 18 and 35 years old with Graves' hyperthyroidism. CDR3 protein: CSARDLLAGGPSLYEQYF. The CDR3 coding sequence is TGCAGTGCTAGAGATCTACTAGCGGGGGGGCCATCCTTATACGAGCAGTACTTC.